This passage covers 7 T cell receptor beta chains from one sample sequenced in a study of blood T cell repertoires in COVID-19. Data came from immunoSEQ multiplex PCR; TCRdb stores just in-frame clones and leaves some out. Counted here are about 300,000 clones, 70% to 90% occurring once; the ten biggest clones make up 5.5% to 6%. Input material: PBMCs or T cells enriched from blood (not recorded which). The origin of the receptors is a woman under 40 who had recovered from COVID-19.

This chain connects TRBV20-1 to TRBJ1-1; TRBD1 matches at 11 bases. This CDR3 comprises 15 residues. Germline V gene lookup returns CDR1 DFQATT and CDR2 SNEGSKA (reference sequence). V was clipped by 3 bases and J by 5 bases; unmatched bases: 8. The CDR3 coding sequence is TGCAGTGCTAGTGCTTTGGGACAGGGGGAAACTGAAGCTTTCTTT. Protein sequence: CSASALGQGETEAFF.

The chain employs TRBV9 and TRBJ1-5; D is unclear. Trimming removed 4 bases from V and 5 bases from J, with 13 bases in between. Germline V gives CDR1 SGDLS, CDR2 YYNGEE. This CDR3 comprises 14 residues. CDR3 DNA sequence: TGTGCCAGCAGCCCTAGCGGCACCGATCAGCCCCAGCATTTT. This codes for CASSPSGTDQPQHF.

The chain couples TRBV7-9 to TRBJ1-6; no definite D call. This CDR3 has 14 amino acids. Germline V gene lookup returns CDR1 SEHNR and CDR2 FQNEAQ (reference sequence). Trimming pared 5 bases from V and 5 bases from J, leaving 10 bases between. In DNA, the CDR3 is TGTGCCAGCAGCCCTTGGCGGAATAATTCACCCCTCCACTTT. It translates to CASSPWRNNSPLHF.

The chain carries TRBV7-9 and TRBJ2-7, with D possibly matching TRBD1 (6 bases). V lost 5 bases, J lost 2 bases, and 13 bases lay in between. This CDR3 contains 14 residues. Germline V gene lookup returns CDR1 SEHNR and CDR2 FQNEAQ (reference sequence). DNA for the CDR3: TGTGCCAGCAGCCCGAGGGACACCACCTACGAGCAGTACTTC. This codes for CASSPRDTTYEQYF.

The gene calls are TRBV7-8 and TRBJ1-5, with TRBD1 matching over 8 bases. The germline CDR1 and CDR2 sequences are SGHVS and FQNEAQ. The V segment lost 2 bases and the J segment 3 bases; nucleotides outside the gene matches: 12. This CDR3 is 18 amino acids long. CDR3 DNA sequence: TGTGCCAGCAGCTTATCCCGGACAGGGAGGGGAAACAATCAGCCCCAGCATTTT. This sequence encodes CASSLSRTGRGNNQPQHF.

The chain joins TRBV12-3 or TRBV12-4 to TRBJ2-3; tentative D call: TRBD2 (5 bases). V was trimmed by 5 bases and J by 4 bases, leaving 10 bases between them. This CDR3 region has 13 residues. The CDR3 DNA is TGTGCCAGCAGTCCCCGGGGAGCAGATACGCAGTATTTT. This encodes CASSPRGADTQYF.

The rearrangement joins TRBV5-1 to TRBJ2-3; D gene ambiguous. Germline V gene data show CDR1 as SGHRS and CDR2 as YFSETQ. The V end was cut by 2 bases, the J end by 6 bases, with 7 bases between. CDR3 length equals 12 residues. In DNA form, the CDR3 reads TGCGCCAGCAGCTTACAAACGGATACGCAGTATTTT. It encodes CASSLQTDTQYF.